The present T cell receptor beta chain was sequenced within a study of T cell responses to AZD1222 COVID-19 vaccine. Findings and limits, study-wide: Clonal diversity may have been underestimated, and the donors were mostly white British, with more females than males. Every sample of the repertoires postdated the peak T cell response.

Some clones are missing from TCRdb's copy, which holds only in-frame ones; the method was immunoSEQ multiplex PCR. The sample lists around 67,000 clones, around 80% occurring once. About this clone: The target antigen is unknown.

This clonotype originated in an adult in good health. This sample comprised peripheral blood, obtained on day 0 of AZD1222 vaccination.

Here the CDR3 reads CASSDWETQYF. As DNA, the CDR3 is TGTGCCAGCAGTGATTGGGAGACCCAGTACTTC. The chain recombines TRBV2 with TRBJ2-5, with D uncertain. Germline CDR1 is SNHLY and CDR2 is FYNNEI. This CDR3 has 11 amino acids. Trimming removed 3 bases from V and 5 bases from J, with 4 bases in between.